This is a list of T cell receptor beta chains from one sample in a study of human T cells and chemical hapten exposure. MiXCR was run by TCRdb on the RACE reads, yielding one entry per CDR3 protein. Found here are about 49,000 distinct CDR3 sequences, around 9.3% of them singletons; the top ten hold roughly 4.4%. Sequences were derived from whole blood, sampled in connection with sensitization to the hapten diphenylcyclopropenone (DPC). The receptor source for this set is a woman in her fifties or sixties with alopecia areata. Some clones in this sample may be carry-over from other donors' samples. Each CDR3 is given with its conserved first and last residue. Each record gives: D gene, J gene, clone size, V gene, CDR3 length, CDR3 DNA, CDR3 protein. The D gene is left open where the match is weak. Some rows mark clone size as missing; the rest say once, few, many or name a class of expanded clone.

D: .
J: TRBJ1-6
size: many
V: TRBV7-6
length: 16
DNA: TGTGCCAGCAGCTTAGCGGTAGCGGCGGCGAATTCACCCCTCCACTTT
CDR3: CASSLAVAAANSPLHF

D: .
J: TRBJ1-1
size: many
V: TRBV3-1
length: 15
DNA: TGTGCCAGCAGCGAGGGGGGGGGTATTAACACTGAAGCTTTCTTT
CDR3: CASSEGGGINTEAFF

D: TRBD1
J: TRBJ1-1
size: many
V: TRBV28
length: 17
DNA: TGTGCCAGCAGTTCCAGGGGGCGCAGGAGTAGTCACACTGAAGCTTTCTTT
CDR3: CASSSRGRRSSHTEAFF

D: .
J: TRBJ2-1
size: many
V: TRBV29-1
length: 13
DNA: TGCAGCGTTGCGGTTAGCTCCTACAATGAGCAGTTCTTC
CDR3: CSVAVSSYNEQFF

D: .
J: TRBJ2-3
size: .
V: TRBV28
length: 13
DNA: TGTGCCAGCACGGGCGGGGGCTCAGATACGCAGTATTTT
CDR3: CASTGGGSDTQYF

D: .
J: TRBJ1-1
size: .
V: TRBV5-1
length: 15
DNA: TGCGCCAGCAGCTTAGGGCCAGAGAGAACACGTGAAGCTTTCTTT
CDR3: CASSLGPERTREAFF

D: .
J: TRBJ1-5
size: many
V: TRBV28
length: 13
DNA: TGTGCCACCTCAGACCCTAGCAATCAGCCCCAGCATTTT
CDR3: CATSDPSNQPQHF

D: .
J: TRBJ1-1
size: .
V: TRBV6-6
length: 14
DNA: TGTGCCAGCAGTTACATGGGACCGAACACTGAAGCTTTCTTT
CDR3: CASSYMGPNTEAFF

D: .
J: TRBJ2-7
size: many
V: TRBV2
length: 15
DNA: TGTGCCAGCAGTACCGTCCCGGGACCTACCCGGGAGCAGTACTTC
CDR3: CASSTVPGPTREQYF

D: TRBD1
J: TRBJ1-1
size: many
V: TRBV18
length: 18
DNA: TGTGCCAGCTCACAAAAAAGGGAGGGACAGGGGATGAACACTGAAGCTTTCTTT
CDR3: CASSQKREGQGMNTEAFF

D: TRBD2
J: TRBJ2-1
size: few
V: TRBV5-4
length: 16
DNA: TGTGCCAGCAGCTCAGGGACTAGCGGGAACTACAATGAGCAGTTCTTC
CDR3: CASSSGTSGNYNEQFF

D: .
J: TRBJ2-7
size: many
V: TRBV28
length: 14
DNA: TGTGCCAGCAGTTTACGGGGGGCAGGAGACGAGCAGTACTTC
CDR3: CASSLRGAGDEQYF

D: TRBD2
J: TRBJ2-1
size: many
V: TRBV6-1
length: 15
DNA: TGTGCCAGCAAAGCTCTAGCGGCTCTCGTCAATGAGCAGTTCTTC
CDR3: CASKALAALVNEQFF

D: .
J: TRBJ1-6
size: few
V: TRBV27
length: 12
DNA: TGTGCCAGCAGAGAGGCGAATTCACCCCTCCACTTT
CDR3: CASREANSPLHF

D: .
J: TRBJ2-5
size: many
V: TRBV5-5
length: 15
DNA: TGTGCCAGCAGCCCCACTTTAGGGAACCAAGAGACCCAGTACTTC
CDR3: CASSPTLGNQETQYF

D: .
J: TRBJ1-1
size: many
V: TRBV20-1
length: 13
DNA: TGCAGTGCTAGAGTTTATAGGAACACTGAAGCTTTCTTT
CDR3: CSARVYRNTEAFF

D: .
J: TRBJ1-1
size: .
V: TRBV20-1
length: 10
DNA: TGCAGTGCCCGGGGCATGGTAGCTTTCTTT
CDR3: CSARGMVAFF

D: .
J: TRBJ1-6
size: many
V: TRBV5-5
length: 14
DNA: TGTGCCAGCGGGGGCGTGGCCCTACAGTCACCCCTCCACTTT
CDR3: CASGGVALQSPLHF

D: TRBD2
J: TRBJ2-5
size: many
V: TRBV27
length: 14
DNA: TGTGCCAGTTGTAGAGCGGGAGTATTGGAGACCCAGTACTTC
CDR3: CASCRAGVLETQYF

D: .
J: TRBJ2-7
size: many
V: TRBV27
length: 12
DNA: TGTGCCAGCAGTCCTCCATACTACGAGCAGTACTTC
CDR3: CASSPPYYEQYF

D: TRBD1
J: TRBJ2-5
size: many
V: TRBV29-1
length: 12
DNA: TGCAGCGTTGTCCGGACAGGGGAGACCCAGTACTTC
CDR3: CSVVRTGETQYF

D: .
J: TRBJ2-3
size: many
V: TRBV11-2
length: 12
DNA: TGTGCCAGCAGCTCACTAGTCGAGGCGCAGTATTTT
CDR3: CASSSLVEAQYF

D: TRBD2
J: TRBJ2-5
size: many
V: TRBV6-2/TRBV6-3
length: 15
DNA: TGTGCCAGCAGCAAGGGACTAGCGGGACAAGAGACCCAGTACTTC
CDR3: CASSKGLAGQETQYF

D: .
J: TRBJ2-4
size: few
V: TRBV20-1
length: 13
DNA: TGCAGTGCGATTCGGATAGCCAAAAACATTCAGTACTTC
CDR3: CSAIRIAKNIQYF

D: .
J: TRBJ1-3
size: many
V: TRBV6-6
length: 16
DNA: TGTGCCAGCAGTTCACCAGGTCCTAACTCTGGAAACACCATATATTTT
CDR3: CASSSPGPNSGNTIYF

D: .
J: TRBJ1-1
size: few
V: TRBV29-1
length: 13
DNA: TGCAGCGTTACCAATCAAGCGAACACTGAAGCTTTCTTT
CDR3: CSVTNQANTEAFF

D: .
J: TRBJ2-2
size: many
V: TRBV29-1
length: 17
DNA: TGCAGCGTCAACTCGGCATACGGCGGCCCTTCTGGCGGGGAGCTGTTTTTT
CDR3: CSVNSAYGGPSGGELFF

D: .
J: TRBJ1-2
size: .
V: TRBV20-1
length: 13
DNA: TGCAGTGCTAGCAATTGGGGGAACTATGGCTACACCTTC
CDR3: CSASNWGNYGYTF

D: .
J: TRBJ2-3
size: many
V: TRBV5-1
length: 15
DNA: TGCGCCAGCAGCTTGGGGTCAGCAGACACAGATACGCAGTATTTT
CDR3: CASSLGSADTDTQYF

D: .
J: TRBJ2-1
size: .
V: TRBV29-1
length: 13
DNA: TGCAGCGTTGTAAGTGACTTGTACAATGAGCAGTTCTTC
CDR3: CSVVSDLYNEQFF

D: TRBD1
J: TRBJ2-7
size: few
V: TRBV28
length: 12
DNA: TGTGCCACCGGGACAGGGAGACCCGAGCAGTACTTC
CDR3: CATGTGRPEQYF

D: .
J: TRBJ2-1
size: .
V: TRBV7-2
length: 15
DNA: TGTGCCAGCAGCTTAGCGGGCAGCCCCTACAATGAGCAGTTCTTC
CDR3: CASSLAGSPYNEQFF

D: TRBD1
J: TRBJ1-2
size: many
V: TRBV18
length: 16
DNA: TGTGCCAGCTCACCACAGACAGGGAGGCCGAACTATGGCTACACCTTC
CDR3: CASSPQTGRPNYGYTF

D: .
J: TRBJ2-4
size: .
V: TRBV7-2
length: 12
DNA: TGTGCCAGCAGAAGGATGAATGACATTCAGTACTTC
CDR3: CASRRMNDIQYF

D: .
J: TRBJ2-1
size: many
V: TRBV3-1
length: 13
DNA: TGTGCCAGCAGCCAAGATTGGGACAATGAGCAGTTCTTC
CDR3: CASSQDWDNEQFF

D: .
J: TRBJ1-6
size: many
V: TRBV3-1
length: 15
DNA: TGTGCCAGCAGCCAAGAGCTGGGGGCCGGGGGACCCCTCCACTTT
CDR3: CASSQELGAGGPLHF

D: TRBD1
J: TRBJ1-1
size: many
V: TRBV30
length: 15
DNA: TGTGCCTGGAGTAGCATCCGGACAGGCAACACTGAAGCTTTCTTT
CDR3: CAWSSIRTGNTEAFF

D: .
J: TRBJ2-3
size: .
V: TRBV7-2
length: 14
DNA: TGTGCCAGCAGCTCGCGACCCAGAACAGATACGCAGTATTTT
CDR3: CASSSRPRTDTQYF

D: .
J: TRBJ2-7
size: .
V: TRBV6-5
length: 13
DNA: TGTGCCAGCAGACTCGGACAGTTCCACGAGCAGTACTTC
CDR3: CASRLGQFHEQYF

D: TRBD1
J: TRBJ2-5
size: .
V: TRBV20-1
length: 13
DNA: TGCAGTGCAACAGGACAGGGTCGTTTGGCCCAGTACTTC
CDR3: CSATGQGRLAQYF

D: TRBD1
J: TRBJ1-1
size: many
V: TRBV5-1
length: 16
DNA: TGCGCCAGCAGCTTGGTGGCAGGGGGCAAGAACACTGAAGCTTTCTTT
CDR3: CASSLVAGGKNTEAFF

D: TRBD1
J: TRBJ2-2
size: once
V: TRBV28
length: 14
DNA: TGTGCCAGCAGTTTACCCGACAGGGGCGGGGAGCTGTTTTTT
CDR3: CASSLPDRGGELFF

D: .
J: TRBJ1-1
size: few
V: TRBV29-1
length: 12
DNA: TGCAGCGTTGAATCTGCGAACACTGAAGCTTTCTTT
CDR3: CSVESANTEAFF

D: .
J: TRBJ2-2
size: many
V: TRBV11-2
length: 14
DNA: TGTGCCAGCAGCTGGAGCGGAGCGGGCGGGGAGCTGTTTTTT
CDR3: CASSWSGAGGELFF

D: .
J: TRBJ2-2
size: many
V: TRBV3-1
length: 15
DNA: TGTGCCAGCAGCCTCCGTGGGGAGAACACCGGGGAGCTGTTTTTT
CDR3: CASSLRGENTGELFF

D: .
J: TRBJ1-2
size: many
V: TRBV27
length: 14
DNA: TGTGCCAGCAGTTTCGTTGAGAAGGGCTATGGCTACACCTTC
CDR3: CASSFVEKGYGYTF

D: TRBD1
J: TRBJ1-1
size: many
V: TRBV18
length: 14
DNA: TGTGCCAGCCTCGGGGACAGTATAGGCACTGAAGCTTTCTTT
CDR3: CASLGDSIGTEAFF

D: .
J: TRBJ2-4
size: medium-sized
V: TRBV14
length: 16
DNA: TGTGCCAGCAGCCAAGACGGGCGGATAGCCAAAAACATTCAGTACTTC
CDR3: CASSQDGRIAKNIQYF

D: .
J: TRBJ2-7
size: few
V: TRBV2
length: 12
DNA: TGTGCCAGCAGGGGGGACGGGTACGAGCAGTACTTC
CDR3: CASRGDGYEQYF

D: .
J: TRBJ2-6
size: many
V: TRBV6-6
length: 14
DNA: TGTGCCACCCGGTTGGACTCGGGGGCCAACGTCCTGACTTTC
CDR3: CATRLDSGANVLTF